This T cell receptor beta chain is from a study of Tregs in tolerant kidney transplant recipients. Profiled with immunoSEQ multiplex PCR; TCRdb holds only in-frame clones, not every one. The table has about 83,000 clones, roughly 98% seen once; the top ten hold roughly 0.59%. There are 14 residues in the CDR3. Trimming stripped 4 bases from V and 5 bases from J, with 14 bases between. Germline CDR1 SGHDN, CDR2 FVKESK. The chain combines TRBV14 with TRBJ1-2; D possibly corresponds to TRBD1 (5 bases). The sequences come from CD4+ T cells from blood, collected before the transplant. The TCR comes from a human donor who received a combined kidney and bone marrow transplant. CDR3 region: CASSPGGFSYGYTF. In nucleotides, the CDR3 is TGTGCCAGCAGCCCGGGGGGGTTTTCGTATGGCTACACCTTC.